A selection of T cell receptor beta chains follows, all from one sample in a study of T cells in Graves' hyperthyroidism and ophthalmopathy. MiXCR was run by TCRdb on the multiplex PCR reads, yielding one entry per CDR3 protein. The sample carries hundreds of thousands of distinct CDR3 sequences, just over 45% recorded once. The sequenced material came from peripheral blood or thyroid tissue (not recorded which). Receptors were obtained from a woman aged 18-35 years with Graves' hyperthyroidism. CDR3s include the opening cysteine and the closing phenylalanine or tryptophan. A D gene is named only where the DNA matches it firmly. Some rows have no size entry. The others give once, few or many, or a class for an expanded clone.

TRBV12-5	TRBJ2-5	.	.	CASGIPGTQETQYF	TGTGCTAGTGGTATCCCAGGGACGCAAGAGACCCAGTACTTC
TRBV20-1	TRBJ2-7	few	.	CSAGDVSRSYEQYF	TGCAGTGCGGGAGACGTTAGCAGGTCCTACGAGCAGTACTTC
TRBV28	TRBJ1-1	.	.	CASSLITGFTEAFF	TGTGCCAGCAGTTTGATCACAGGGTTCACTGAAGCTTTCTTT
TRBV29-1	TRBJ2-2	.	.	CSVETRGHTGELFF	TGCAGCGTTGAAACCCGGGGCCACACCGGGGAGCTGTTTTTT
TRBV7-2	TRBJ2-3	.	.	CASSLNDTQYF	TGTGCCAGCAGCTTGAACGATACGCAGTATTTT
TRBV20-1	TRBJ2-6	.	.	CSARDHGGPSSGANVLTF	TGCAGTGCTAGAGATCATGGGGGGCCAAGCTCTGGGGCCAACGTCCTGACTTTC
TRBV12-3/TRBV12-4	TRBJ2-5	few	.	CASSPPGIETQYF	TGTGCCAGCAGTCCTCCAGGGATTGAGACCCAGTACTTC
TRBV19	TRBJ1-4	.	TRBD1	CAWGMTGSGEKLFF	TGTGCCTGGGGGATGACAGGGTCGGGAGAAAAACTGTTTTTT
TRBV10-3	TRBJ1-4	many	.	CAIRQPGGEKLFF	TGTGCCATCAGACAGCCGGGCGGTGAAAAACTGTTTTTT
TRBV12-3/TRBV12-4	TRBJ2-7	.	.	CASSRRGRYEQYF	TGTGCCAGCAGTCGGAGGGGGCGTTACGAGCAGTACTTC
TRBV6-4	TRBJ1-2	once	TRBD1	CASSADRGIGYTF	TGTGCCAGCAGCGCGGACAGGGGAATAGGCTACACCTTC
TRBV7-9	TRBJ2-5	few	TRBD2	CASSPAGGLETQYF	TGTGCCAGCAGCCCAGCGGGGGGCTTGGAGACCCAGTACTTC
TRBV24-1	TRBJ2-2	.	TRBD1	CASSRKPLGTGESTGELFF	TGTGCCAGCAGCCGAAAACCACTCGGGACAGGGGAATCCACCGGGGAGCTGTTTTTT
TRBV2	TRBJ2-5	few	TRBD2	CASRLTSGSAETQYF	TGTGCCAGCAGGCTGACTAGCGGATCCGCAGAGACCCAGTACTTC
TRBV10-3	TRBJ2-7	.	.	CAISEISGSYEQYF	TGTGCCATCAGTGAGATCAGCGGCTCCTACGAGCAGTACTTC
TRBV11-2	TRBJ2-5	.	.	CASSLLSVPEPETQYF	TGTGCCAGCAGCTTATTGAGCGTTCCAGAACCGGAGACCCAGTACTTC
TRBV5-1	TRBJ2-5	.	.	CASSVGRQATGTQYF	TGCGCCAGCAGCGTTGGAAGGCAGGCTACCGGGACCCAGTACTTC
TRBV7-9	TRBJ2-5	.	TRBD1	CASTPRTGAQETQYF	TGTGCCAGCACCCCTAGGACAGGCGCCCAAGAGACCCAGTACTTC
TRBV6-1	TRBJ1-5	once	TRBD1	CASRTGTGDQPQHF	TGTGCCAGCAGAACCGGGACAGGGGATCAGCCCCAGCATTTT
TRBV7-9	TRBJ1-4	.	.	CASSNRANEKLFF	TGTGCCAGCAGCAACCGGGCCAATGAAAAACTGTTTTTT
TRBV2	TRBJ2-7	.	TRBD1	CARSRGPEQYF	TGTGCCAGATCGAGGGGGCCGGAGCAGTACTTC
TRBV12-3/TRBV12-4	TRBJ1-2	.	TRBD1	CASSTRDRVLYGYTF	TGTGCCAGCAGTACGAGGGACAGGGTGCTCTATGGCTACACCTTC
TRBV7-3	TRBJ2-7	.	TRBD2	CASSLVASGSVEQYF	TGTGCCAGCAGCTTGGTGGCTAGCGGGAGTGTTGAGCAGTACTTC
TRBV5-1	TRBJ1-3	.	.	CASTSGSGNTIYF	TGCGCCAGCACTTCGGGCTCTGGAAACACCATATATTTT
TRBV2	TRBJ1-1	few	.	CASMRGMKRTEAFF	TGTGCCAGCATGAGGGGAATGAAGAGGACTGAAGCTTTCTTT
TRBV7-9	TRBJ1-2	many	.	CASSLRVQDGYTF	TGTGCCAGCAGCTTGAGGGTCCAGGATGGCTACACCTTC
TRBV5-1	TRBJ1-5	few	.	CASSLWGPGSNQPQHF	TGCGCCAGCAGCTTGTGGGGGCCAGGAAGCAATCAGCCCCAGCATTTT
TRBV20-1	TRBJ2-7	many	.	CSATTGFSYEQYF	TGCAGTGCTACGACGGGGTTCTCCTACGAGCAGTACTTC
TRBV20-1	TRBJ2-5	.	.	CSARDPQRAGQETQYF	TGCAGTGCTAGAGATCCTCAGCGGGCAGGCCAAGAGACCCAGTACTTC
TRBV7-3	TRBJ1-6	.	.	CASSLSGSSPLHF	TGTGCCAGCAGCTTAAGTGGGAGTTCACCCCTCCACTTT
TRBV2	TRBJ1-1	.	.	CANRARVGNTEAFF	TGTGCCAACAGAGCCAGGGTTGGGAACACTGAAGCTTTCTTT
TRBV20-1	TRBJ1-5	.	.	CSAIGAGGQPQHF	TGCAGTGCTATAGGAGCGGGAGGGCAGCCCCAGCATTTT
TRBV24-1	TRBJ2-5	many	TRBD1	CATSDFETGQETQYF	TGTGCCACCAGTGATTTTGAGACAGGGCAAGAGACCCAGTACTTC
TRBV7-6	TRBJ1-5	many	TRBD1	CASSNGQGGAQPQHF	TGTGCCAGCAGCAATGGACAGGGTGGTGCCCAGCCCCAGCATTTT
TRBV19	TRBJ2-7	few	TRBD1	CASSISRGSHEQYF	TGTGCCAGTAGTATCTCCAGGGGGTCCCACGAGCAGTACTTC
TRBV7-2	TRBJ2-7	many	.	CASSSRWAEQYF	TGTGCCAGCAGCAGTCGCTGGGCCGAGCAGTACTTC
TRBV11-2	TRBJ2-7	.	TRBD1	CASSLEATGVYEQYF	TGTGCCAGCAGCTTAGAGGCGACAGGGGTGTACGAGCAGTACTTC
TRBV7-2	TRBJ1-3	.	.	CASSLASGTGNTIYF	TGTGCCAGCAGCTTAGCGAGCGGTACAGGCAACACCATATATTTT
TRBV7-9	TRBJ1-1	many	TRBD1	CASSRQGASDTEAFF	TGTGCCAGCAGTAGACAGGGGGCGTCGGACACTGAAGCTTTCTTT
TRBV19	TRBJ1-1	many	.	CASSMGRGTEAFF	TGTGCCAGTAGTATGGGCAGGGGCACTGAAGCTTTCTTT
TRBV7-3	TRBJ2-7	.	.	CASSPTGGRQYF	TGTGCCAGCAGCCCAACGGGGGGCAGGCAGTACTTC
TRBV7-3	TRBJ1-1	.	.	CASSLTIGLTEAFF	TGTGCCAGCAGCTTAACAATAGGGCTTACTGAAGCTTTCTTT
TRBV2	TRBJ2-6	few	TRBD1	CASSPSGTGISGANVLTF	TGTGCCAGCAGCCCCTCCGGGACAGGCATCTCTGGGGCCAACGTCCTGACTTTC
TRBV7-8	TRBJ2-7	few	.	CASSLGDVYEQYF	TGTGCCAGCAGCTTGGGGGACGTCTACGAGCAGTACTTC
TRBV2	TRBJ1-1	.	TRBD1	CASSEAGRGRGSEAFF	TGTGCCAGCAGTGAAGCAGGCAGGGGGCGAGGCTCTGAAGCTTTCTTT
TRBV7-2	TRBJ2-7	.	TRBD2	CASSPLPGLAGVGEQYF	TGTGCCAGCAGCCCTTTGCCGGGACTAGCGGGAGTTGGCGAGCAGTACTTC
TRBV25-1	TRBJ1-6	.	.	CARGRNSPLHF	TGTGCCAGGGGAAGAAATTCACCCCTCCACTTT
TRBV2	TRBJ2-2	.	.	CASSGRWGHRTGELFF	TGTGCCAGCAGTGGCCGCTGGGGACACCGCACCGGGGAGCTGTTTTTT
TRBV10-3	TRBJ1-1	once	.	CAISDQGDEAFF	TGTGCCATCAGTGACCAGGGAGACGAAGCTTTCTTT